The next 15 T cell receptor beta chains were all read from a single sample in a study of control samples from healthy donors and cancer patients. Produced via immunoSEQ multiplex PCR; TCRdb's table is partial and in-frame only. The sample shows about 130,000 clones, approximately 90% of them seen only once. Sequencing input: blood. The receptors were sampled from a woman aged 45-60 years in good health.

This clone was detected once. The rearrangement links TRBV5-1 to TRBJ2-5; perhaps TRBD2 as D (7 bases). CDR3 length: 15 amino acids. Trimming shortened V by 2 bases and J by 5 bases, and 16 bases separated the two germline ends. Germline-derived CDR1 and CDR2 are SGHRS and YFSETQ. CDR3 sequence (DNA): TGCGCCAGCAGCTTCTCGGGGGGCCCCCGGGAGACCCAGTACTTC. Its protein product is CASSFSGGPRETQYF.

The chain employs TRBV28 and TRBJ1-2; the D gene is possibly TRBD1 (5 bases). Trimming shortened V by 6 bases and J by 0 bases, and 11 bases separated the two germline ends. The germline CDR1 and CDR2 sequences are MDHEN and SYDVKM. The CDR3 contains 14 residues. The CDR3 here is CASSDSATNYGYTF. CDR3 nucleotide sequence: TGTGCCAGCAGCGACAGCGCGACTAACTATGGCTACACCTTC.

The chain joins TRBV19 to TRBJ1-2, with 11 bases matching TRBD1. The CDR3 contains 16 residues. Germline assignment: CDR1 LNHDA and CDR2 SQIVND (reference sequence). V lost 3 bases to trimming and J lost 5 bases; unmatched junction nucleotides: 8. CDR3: CASSMDRGLRDYGYTF. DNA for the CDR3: TGTGCCAGTAGTATGGACAGGGGGCTTCGCGATTATGGCTACACCTTC.

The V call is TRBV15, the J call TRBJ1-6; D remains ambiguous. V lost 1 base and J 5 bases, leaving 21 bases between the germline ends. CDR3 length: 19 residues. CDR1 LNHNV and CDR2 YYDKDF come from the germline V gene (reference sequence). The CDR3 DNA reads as TGTGCCACCAGCAGAGGTGGGGTCAAAGTCCCGGGTAATAATTCACCCCTCCACTTT. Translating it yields CATSRGGVKVPGNNSPLHF.

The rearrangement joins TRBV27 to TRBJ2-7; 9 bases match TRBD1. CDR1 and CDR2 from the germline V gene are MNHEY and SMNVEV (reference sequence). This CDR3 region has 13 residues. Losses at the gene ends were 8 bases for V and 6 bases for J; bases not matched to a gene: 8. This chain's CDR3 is CASFGTGRTEQYF. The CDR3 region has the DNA TGTGCCAGCTTCGGGACAGGGAGGACCGAGCAGTACTTC.

The chain's CDR3 is CASRPLAGGSTDTQYF. As DNA, the CDR3 is TGTGCCAGCAGGCCCCTCGCGGGGGGGAGCACAGATACGCAGTATTTT. The chain couples TRBV6-4 to TRBJ2-3, with TRBD2 identical over 9 bases. The CDR3 loop spans 16 amino acids. V lost 6 bases to trimming and J lost 0 bases; unmatched junction nucleotides: 7. In germline, CDR1 is MRHNA, CDR2 SNTAGT.

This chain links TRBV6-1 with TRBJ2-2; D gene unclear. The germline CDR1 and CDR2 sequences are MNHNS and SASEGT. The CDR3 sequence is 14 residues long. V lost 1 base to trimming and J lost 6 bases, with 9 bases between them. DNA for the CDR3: TGTGCCAGCAGTGAAGGTCCCTCGGCCGGGGAGCTGTTTTTT. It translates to CASSEGPSAGELFF.

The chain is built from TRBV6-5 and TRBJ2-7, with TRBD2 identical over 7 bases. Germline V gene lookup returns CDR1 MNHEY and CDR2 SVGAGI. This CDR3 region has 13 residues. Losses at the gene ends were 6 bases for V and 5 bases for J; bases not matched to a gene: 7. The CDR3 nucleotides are TGTGCCAGCAGGGCGGGAGTCGCCCACGAGCAGTACTTC. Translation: CASRAGVAHEQYF.

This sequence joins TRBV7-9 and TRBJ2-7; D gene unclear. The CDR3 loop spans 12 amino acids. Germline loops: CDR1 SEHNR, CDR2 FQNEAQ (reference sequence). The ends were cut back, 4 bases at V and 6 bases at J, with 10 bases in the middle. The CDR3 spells CASSSLSAEQYF. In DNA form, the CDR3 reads TGTGCCAGCAGCTCGCTTTCTGCCGAGCAGTACTTC.

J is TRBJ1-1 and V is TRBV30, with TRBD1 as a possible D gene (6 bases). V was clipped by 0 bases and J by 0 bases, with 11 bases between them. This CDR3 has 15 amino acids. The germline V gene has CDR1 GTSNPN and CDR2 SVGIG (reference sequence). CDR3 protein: CAWSVWGALNTEAFF. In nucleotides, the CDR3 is TGTGCCTGGAGTGTATGGGGGGCCCTGAACACTGAAGCTTTCTTT.

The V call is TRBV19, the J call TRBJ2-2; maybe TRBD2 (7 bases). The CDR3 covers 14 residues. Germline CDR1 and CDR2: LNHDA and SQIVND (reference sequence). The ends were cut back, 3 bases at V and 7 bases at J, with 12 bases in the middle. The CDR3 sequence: CASSMGGLGGELFF. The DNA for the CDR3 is TGTGCCAGTAGTATGGGGGGGCTCGGCGGGGAGCTGTTTTTT.

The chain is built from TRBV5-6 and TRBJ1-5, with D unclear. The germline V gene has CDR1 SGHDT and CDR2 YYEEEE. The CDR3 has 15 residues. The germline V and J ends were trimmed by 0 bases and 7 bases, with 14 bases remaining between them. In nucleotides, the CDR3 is TGTGCCAGCAGCTTGGGAGGTGTAGAGAGGCAGCCCCAGCATTTT. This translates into CASSLGGVERQPQHF.

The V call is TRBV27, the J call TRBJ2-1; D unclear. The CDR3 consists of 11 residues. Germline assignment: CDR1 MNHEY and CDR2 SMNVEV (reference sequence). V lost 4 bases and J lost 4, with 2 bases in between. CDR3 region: CASSYYNEQFF. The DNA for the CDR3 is TGTGCCAGCAGTTATTACAATGAGCAGTTCTTC.

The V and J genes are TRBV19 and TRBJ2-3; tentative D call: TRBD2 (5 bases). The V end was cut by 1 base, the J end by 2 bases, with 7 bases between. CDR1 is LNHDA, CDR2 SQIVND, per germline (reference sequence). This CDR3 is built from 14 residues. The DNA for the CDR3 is TGTGCCAGTAGTATAGGAGCGGCCACAGATACGCAGTATTTT. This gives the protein CASSIGAATDTQYF.

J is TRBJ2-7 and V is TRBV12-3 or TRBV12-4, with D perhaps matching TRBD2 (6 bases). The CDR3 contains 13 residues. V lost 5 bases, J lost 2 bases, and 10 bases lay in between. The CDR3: CASSPRGTYEQYF. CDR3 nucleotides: TGTGCCAGCAGTCCCCGGGGGACCTACGAGCAGTACTTC.